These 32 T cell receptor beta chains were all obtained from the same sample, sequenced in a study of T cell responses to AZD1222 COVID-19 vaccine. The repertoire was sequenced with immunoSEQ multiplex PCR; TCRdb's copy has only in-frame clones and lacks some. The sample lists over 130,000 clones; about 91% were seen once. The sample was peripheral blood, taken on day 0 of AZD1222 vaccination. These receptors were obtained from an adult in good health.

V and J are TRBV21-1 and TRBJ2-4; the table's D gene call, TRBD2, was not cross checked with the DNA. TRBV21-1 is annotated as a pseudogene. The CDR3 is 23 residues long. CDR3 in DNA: TGTGCCAGCAGCAGTGCCGGGACAGCTTACCCACTAGCGGGACGAGTGGCCAAAAACATTCAGTACTTC. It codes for CASSSAGTAYPLAGRVAKNIQYF.

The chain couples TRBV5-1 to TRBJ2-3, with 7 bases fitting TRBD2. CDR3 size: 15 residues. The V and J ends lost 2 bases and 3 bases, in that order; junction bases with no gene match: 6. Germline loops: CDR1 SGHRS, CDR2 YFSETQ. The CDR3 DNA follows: TGCGCCAGCAGCTTAGGTAGCGGGCGTACAGATACGCAGTATTTT. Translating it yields CASSLGSGRTDTQYF.

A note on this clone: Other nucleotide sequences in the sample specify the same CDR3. The CDR3 reads CASSFMGTGELFF. As DNA, the CDR3 is TGTGCCAGCAGCTTTATGGGAACCGGGGAGCTGTTTTTT. The chain uses TRBV7-6 and TRBJ2-2; no firm D call. The CDR3 spans 13 residues. Germline CDR1 is SGHVS and CDR2 is FNYEAQ. Trimming removed 3 bases at V and 5 bases at J, with 7 bases between.

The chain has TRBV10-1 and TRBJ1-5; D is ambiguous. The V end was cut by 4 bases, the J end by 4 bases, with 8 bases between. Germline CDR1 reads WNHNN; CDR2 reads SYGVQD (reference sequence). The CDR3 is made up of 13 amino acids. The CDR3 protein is CASSASRNQPQHF. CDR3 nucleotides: TGCGCCAGCAGTGCGTCGCGGAATCAGCCCCAGCATTTT.

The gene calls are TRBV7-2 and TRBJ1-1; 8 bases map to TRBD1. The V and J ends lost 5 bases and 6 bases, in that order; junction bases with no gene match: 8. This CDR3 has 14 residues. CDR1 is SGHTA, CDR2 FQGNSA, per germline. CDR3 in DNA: TGTGCCAGCAGCCCAGGACAGGGAGGTTCTGAAGCTTTCTTT. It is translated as CASSPGQGGSEAFF.

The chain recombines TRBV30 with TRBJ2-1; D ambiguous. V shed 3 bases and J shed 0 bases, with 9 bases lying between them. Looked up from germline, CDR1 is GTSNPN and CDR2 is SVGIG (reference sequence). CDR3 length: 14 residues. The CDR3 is CAWRVWRSYNEQFF. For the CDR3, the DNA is TGTGCCTGGAGGGTCTGGCGCTCCTACAATGAGCAGTTCTTC. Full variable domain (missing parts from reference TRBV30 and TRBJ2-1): SQTIHQWPATLVQPVGSPLSLECTVEGTSNPNLYWYRQAAGRGLQLLFYSVGIGQISSEVPQNLSASRPQDRQFILSSKKLLLSDSGFYLCAWRVWRSYNEQFFGPGTRLTVL.

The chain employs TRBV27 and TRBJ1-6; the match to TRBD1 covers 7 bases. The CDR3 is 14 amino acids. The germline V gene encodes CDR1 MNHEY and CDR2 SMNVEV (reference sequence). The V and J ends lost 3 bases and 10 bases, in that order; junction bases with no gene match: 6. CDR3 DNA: TGTGCCAGCAGTTTGACAGGGCTGTACTCACCCCTCCACTTT. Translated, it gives CASSLTGLYSPLHF.

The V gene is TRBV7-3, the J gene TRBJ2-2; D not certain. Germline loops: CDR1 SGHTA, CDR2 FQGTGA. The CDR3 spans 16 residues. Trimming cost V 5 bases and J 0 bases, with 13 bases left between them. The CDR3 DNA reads TGTGCCAGCAGCCGTGTTTGGGCTCCGAACACCGGGGAGCTGTTTTTT. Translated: CASSRVWAPNTGELFF.

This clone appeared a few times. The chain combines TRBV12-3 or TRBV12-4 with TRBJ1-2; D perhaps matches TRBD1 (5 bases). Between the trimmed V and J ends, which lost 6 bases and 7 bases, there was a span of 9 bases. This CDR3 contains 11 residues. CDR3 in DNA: TGTGCCAGCAGGAAGGGGAGTGGCTACACCTTC. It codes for CASRKGSGYTF.

The CDR3 here is CASSLHYNEQFF. CDR3 sequence (DNA): TGCGCCAGCAGCCTTCACTACAATGAGCAGTTCTTC. The rearrangement joins TRBV4-1 to TRBJ2-1, with D unclear. The ends were cut back, 4 bases at V and 3 bases at J, with 4 bases in the middle. CDR3 size: 12 residues. CDR1 MGHRA and CDR2 YSYEKL come from the germline V gene.

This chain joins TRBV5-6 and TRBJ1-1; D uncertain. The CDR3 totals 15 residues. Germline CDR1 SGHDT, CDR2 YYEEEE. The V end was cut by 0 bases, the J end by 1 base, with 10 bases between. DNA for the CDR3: TGTGCCAGCAGCTTGGAAGGGCGGGGGAACACTGAAGCTTTCTTT. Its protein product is CASSLEGRGNTEAFF. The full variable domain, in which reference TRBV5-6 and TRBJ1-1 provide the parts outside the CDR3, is DAGVTQSPTHLIKTRGQQVTLRCSPKSGHDTVSWYQQALGQGPQFIFQYYEEEERQRGNFPDRFSGHQFPNYSSELNVNALLLGDSALYLCASSLEGRGNTEAFFGQGTRLTVV.

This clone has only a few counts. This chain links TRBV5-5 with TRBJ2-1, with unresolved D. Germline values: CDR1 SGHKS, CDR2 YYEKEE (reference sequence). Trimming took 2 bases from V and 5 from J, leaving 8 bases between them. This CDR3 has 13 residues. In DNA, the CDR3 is TGTGCCAGCAGCTTTAAGTCCGACAATGAGCAGTTCTTC. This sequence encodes CASSFKSDNEQFF.

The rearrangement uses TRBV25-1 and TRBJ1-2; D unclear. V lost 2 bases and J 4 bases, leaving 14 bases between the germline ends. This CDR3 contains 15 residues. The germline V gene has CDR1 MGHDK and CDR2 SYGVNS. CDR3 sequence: CASSEVSAPFYGYTF. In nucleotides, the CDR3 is TGTGCCAGCAGTGAAGTTTCGGCTCCTTTCTATGGCTACACCTTC.

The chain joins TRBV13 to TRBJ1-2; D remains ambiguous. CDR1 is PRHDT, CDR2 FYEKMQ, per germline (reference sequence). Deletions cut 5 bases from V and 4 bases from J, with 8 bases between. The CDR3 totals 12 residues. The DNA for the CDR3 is TGTGCCAGCAGCGCGACGGGCTATGGCTACACCTTC. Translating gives CASSATGYGYTF.

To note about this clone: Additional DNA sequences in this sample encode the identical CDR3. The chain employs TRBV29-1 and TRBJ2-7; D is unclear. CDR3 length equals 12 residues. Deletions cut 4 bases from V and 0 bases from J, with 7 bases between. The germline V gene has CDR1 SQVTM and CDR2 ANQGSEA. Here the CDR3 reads CSVGEGSYEQYF. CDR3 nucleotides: TGCAGCGTTGGGGAAGGCTCCTACGAGCAGTACTTC.

The CDR3 sequence is CATSDPGQGNNEQFF. The CDR3 DNA reads as TGTGCCACCAGCGACCCGGGACAGGGAAACAATGAGCAGTTCTTC. The J gene is TRBJ2-1, the V gene TRBV24-1; 9 nucleotides agree with TRBD1. Germline CDR1 KGHDR, CDR2 SFDVKD. This CDR3 has 15 amino acids. The V and J ends lost 7 bases and 5 bases, in that order; junction bases with no gene match: 8.

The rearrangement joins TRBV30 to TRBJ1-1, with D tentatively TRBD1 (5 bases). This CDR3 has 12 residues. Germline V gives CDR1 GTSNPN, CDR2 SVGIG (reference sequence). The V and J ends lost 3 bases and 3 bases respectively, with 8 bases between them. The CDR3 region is CAWSGGYTEAFF. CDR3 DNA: TGTGCCTGGAGCGGGGGTTACACTGAAGCTTTCTTT. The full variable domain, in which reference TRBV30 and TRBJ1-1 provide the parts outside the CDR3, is SQTIHQWPATLVQPVGSPLSLECTVEGTSNPNLYWYRQAAGRGLQLLFYSVGIGQISSEVPQNLSASRPQDRQFILSSKKLLLSDSGFYLCAWSGGYTEAFFGQGTRLTVV.

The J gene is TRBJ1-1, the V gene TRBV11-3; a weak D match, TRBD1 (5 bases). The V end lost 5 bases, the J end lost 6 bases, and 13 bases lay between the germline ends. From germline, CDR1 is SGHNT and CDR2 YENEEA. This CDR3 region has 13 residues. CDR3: CASSLRGGAEAFF. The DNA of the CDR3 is TGTGCCAGCAGCCTTCGGGGGGGGGCTGAAGCTTTCTTT.

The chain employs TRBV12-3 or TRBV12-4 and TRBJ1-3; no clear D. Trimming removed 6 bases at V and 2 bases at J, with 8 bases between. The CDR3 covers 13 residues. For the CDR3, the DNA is TGTGCCAGCAGACCGGACCCTGGAAACACCATATATTTT. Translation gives CASRPDPGNTIYF.

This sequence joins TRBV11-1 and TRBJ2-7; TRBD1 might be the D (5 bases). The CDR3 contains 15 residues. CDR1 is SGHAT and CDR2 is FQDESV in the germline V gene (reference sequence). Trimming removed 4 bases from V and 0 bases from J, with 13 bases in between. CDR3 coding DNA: TGTGCCAGCAGCTCCCTCGACAGTAACTCCTACGAGCAGTACTTC. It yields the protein CASSSLDSNSYEQYF. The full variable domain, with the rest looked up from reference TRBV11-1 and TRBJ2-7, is EAEVAQSPRYKITEKSQAVAFWCDPISGHATLYWYRQILGQGPELLVQFQDESVVDDSQLPKDRFSAERLKGVDSTLKIQPAELGDSAMYLCASSSLDSNSYEQYFGPGTRLTVT.

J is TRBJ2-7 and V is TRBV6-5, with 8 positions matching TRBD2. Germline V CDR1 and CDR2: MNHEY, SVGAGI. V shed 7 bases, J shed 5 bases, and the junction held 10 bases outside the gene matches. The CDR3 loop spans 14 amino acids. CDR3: CASTSQREYHEQYF. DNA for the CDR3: TGTGCCAGCACCTCTCAGCGGGAGTATCACGAGCAGTACTTC.

CDR3 in DNA: TGTGCCAGCAGCCAAGAAGGTTTGAGACGGGAAGCTTTCTTT. This gives the protein CASSQEGLRREAFF. The genes are TRBV14 and TRBJ1-1; no definite D call. Germline loops: CDR1 SGHDN, CDR2 FVKESK. V was cut by 0 bases and J by 8 bases, with 13 bases left in between. The CDR3 runs to 14 residues.

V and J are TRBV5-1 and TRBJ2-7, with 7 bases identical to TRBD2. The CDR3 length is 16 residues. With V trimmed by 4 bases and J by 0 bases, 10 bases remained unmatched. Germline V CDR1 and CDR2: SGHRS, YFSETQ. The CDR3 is CASSPRGLRSSYEQYF. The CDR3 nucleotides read TGCGCCAGCAGCCCCCGGGGACTAAGGAGCTCCTACGAGCAGTACTTC.

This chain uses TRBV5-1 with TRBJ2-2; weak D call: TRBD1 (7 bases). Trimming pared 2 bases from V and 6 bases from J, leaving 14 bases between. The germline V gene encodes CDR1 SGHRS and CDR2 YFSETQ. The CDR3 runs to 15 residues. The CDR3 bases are TGCGCCAGCAGCTTCGGTCCAGGGGGGCCCGGGGAGCTGTTTTTT. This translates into CASSFGPGGPGELFF.

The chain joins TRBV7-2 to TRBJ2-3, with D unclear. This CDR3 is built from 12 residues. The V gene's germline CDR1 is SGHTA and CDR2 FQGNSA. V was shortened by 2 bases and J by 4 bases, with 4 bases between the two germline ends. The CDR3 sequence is CASSLQADTQYF. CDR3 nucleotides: TGTGCCAGCAGCTTACAGGCAGATACGCAGTATTTT.

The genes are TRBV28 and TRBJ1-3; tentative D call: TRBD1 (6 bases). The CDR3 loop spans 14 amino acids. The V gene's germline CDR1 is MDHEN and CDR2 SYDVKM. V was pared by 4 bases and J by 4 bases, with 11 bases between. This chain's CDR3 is CASSSKGVGNTIYF. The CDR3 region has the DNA TGTGCCAGCAGTTCCAAGGGGGTGGGAAACACCATATATTTT. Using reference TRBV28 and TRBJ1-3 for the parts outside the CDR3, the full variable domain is DVKVTQSSRYLVKRTGEKVFLECVQDMDHENMFWYRQDPGLGLRLIYFSYDVKMKEKGDIPEGYSVSREKKERFSLILESASTNQTSMYLCASSSKGVGNTIYFGEGSWLTVV.

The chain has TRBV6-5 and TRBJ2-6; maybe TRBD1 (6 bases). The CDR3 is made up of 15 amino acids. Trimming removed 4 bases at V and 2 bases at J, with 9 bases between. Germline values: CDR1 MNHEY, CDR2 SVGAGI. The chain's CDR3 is CASSLEGAGANVLTF. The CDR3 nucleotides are TGTGCCAGCAGTTTAGAGGGGGCTGGGGCCAACGTCCTGACTTTC.

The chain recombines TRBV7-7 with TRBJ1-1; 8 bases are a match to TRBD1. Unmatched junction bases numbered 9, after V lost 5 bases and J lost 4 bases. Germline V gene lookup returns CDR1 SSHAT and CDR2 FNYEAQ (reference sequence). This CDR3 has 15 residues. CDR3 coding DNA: TGTGCCAGCAGCCCCTACGGACAGGGAGTCACTGAAGCTTTCTTT. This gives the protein CASSPYGQGVTEAFF.

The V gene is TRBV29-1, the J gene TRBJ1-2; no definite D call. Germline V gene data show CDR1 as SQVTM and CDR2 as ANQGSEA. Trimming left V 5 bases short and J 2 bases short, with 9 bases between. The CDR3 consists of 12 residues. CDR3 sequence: CSVPTPNYGYTF. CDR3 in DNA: TGCAGCGTTCCTACACCCAACTATGGCTACACCTTC.

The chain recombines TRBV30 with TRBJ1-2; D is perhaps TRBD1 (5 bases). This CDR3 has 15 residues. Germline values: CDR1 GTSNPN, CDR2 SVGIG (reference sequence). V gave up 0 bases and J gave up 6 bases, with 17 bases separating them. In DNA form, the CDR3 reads TGTGCCTGGAGTGTGAGTCGTGGAGGGGCTGATGGCTACACCTTC. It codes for CAWSVSRGGADGYTF.

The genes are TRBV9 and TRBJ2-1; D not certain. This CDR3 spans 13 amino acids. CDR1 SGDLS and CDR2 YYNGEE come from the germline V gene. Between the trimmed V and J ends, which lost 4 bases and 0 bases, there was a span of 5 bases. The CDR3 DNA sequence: TGTGCCAGCAGCTTAAACTCCTACAATGAGCAGTTCTTC. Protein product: CASSLNSYNEQFF.

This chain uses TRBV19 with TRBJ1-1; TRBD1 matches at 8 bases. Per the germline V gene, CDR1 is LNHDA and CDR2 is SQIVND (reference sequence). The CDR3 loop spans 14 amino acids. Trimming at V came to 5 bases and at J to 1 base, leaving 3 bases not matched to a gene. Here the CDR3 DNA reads TGTGCCAGTAGTGGTGGACAGGGGAACACTGAAGCTTTCTTT. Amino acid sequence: CASSGGQGNTEAFF.